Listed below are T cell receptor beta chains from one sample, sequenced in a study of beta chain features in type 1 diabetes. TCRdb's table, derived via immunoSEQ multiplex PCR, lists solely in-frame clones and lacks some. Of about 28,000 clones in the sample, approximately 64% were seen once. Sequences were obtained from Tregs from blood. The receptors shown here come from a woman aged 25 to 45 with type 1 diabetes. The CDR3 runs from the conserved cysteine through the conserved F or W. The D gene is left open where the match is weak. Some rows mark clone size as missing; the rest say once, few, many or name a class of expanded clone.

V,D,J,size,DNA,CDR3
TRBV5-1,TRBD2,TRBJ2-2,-,TGCGCCAGCAGCTTGGCTAGCGGGAGAGTGACCGGGGAGCTGTTTTTT,CASSLASGRVTGELFF
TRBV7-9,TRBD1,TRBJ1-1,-,TGTGCCAGCAGCCGAGGGGGCTTCTACACTGAAGCTTTCTTT,CASSRGGFYTEAFF
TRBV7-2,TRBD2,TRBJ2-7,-,TGTGCCAGCAGCTTAGAGCCTAGCGGACCCTACGAGCAGTACTTC,CASSLEPSGPYEQYF
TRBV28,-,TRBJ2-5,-,TGTGCCAGCAGTCCGAGAGTGTACCAAGAGACCCAGTACTTC,CASSPRVYQETQYF
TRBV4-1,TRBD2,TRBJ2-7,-,TGCGCCAGCAGCCAACCACCGGGACTAGCGGTAAGCCCCTACGAGCAGTACTTC,CASSQPPGLAVSPYEQYF
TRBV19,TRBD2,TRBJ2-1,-,TGTGCCAGTAGGCGGACTAGCGGCCCGTACAATGAGCAGTTCTTC,CASRRTSGPYNEQFF
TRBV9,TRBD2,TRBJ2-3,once,TGTGCCAGCAGCCCGGGACTAGCGGGAACTAGCACAGATACGCAGTATTTT,CASSPGLAGTSTDTQYF
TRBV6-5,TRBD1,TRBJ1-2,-,TGTGCCAGCAGAGGATCCGGGACAGGGAACTATGGCTACACCTTC,CASRGSGTGNYGYTF
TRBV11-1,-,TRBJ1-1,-,TGTGCCAGCAGCTTAGGAGAGTCCATGAACACTGAAGCTTTCTTT,CASSLGESMNTEAFF
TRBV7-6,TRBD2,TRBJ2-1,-,TGTGCCAGCAGCACACTAGCGGGCCCTTCCCCGTTCTTC,CASSTLAGPSPFF
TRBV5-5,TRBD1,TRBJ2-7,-,TGTGCCAGCCATCCGGGACAGGTGATATACGAGCAGTACTTC,CASHPGQVIYEQYF
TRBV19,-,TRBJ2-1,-,TGTGCCAGTAGTCAACAGGGTTCCAATGAGCAGTTCTTC,CASSQQGSNEQFF
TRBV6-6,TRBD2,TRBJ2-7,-,TGTGCCAGCAGACCGGGAGGGGGTATCGAGCAGTACTTC,CASRPGGGIEQYF
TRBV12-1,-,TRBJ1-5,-,TGTGCCAGCAGCTTTGGACAGGGGGTATCGAACAATCAGCCCCAGCATTTT,CASSFGQGVSNNQPQHF
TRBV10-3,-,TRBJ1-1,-,TGTGCCATCAGTGAGAGCGGGGTCAGACTGAACACTGAAGCTTTCTTT,CAISESGVRLNTEAFF
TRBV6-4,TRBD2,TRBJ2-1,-,TGTGCCAGCAGTGACTCTCCAACTAGCGGGAGGGGCAATGAGCAGTTCTTC,CASSDSPTSGRGNEQFF
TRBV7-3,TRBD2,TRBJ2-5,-,TGTGCCAGCAGCTTAAGGCCAGCGGGAGGAGAGACCCAGTACTTC,CASSLRPAGGETQYF
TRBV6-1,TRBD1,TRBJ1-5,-,TGTGCCAGCAGTGGCCCCGGGACAGGGATTCAGCCCCAGCATTTT,CASSGPGTGIQPQHF
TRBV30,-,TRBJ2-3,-,TGTGCCTGGAGTTATACGGTGACAGGAGATACGCAGTATTTT,CAWSYTVTGDTQYF
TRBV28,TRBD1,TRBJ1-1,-,TGTGCCAGCAGCCAGATCGACAGGGGGCCTACTGAAGCTTTCTTT,CASSQIDRGPTEAFF
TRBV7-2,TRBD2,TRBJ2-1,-,TGTGCCAGCAGCCATCGAACCGGGACTAGCGGCCAGCAGTTCTTC,CASSHRTGTSGQQFF
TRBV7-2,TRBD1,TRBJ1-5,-,TGTGCCAGCAGCAGACAGGGGGATCAGCCCCAGCATTTT,CASSRQGDQPQHF
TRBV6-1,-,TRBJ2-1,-,TGTGCCAGCAGAACAGGGAGAGGTTCCTACAATGAGCAGTTCTTC,CASRTGRGSYNEQFF
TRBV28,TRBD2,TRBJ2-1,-,TGTGCCAGCAGTTCCCCGGGACTAGACTACAATGAGCAGTTCTTC,CASSSPGLDYNEQFF
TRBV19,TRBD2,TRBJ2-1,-,TGTGCCAGTAGTATCCATAGCGGGAGAGGATACAATGAGCAGTTCTTC,CASSIHSGRGYNEQFF
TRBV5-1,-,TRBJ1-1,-,TGCGCCAGCAGCTTGTTGGCCGAAACTATGAACACTGAAGCTTTCTTT,CASSLLAETMNTEAFF
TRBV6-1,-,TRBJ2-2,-,TGTGCCAGCAGTGAAATATGGGGGCGATTTACCGGGGAGCTGTTTTTT,CASSEIWGRFTGELFF
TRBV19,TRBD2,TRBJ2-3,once,TGTGCCAGTAGGAGCTGGAACCTAGCGGGAGGACGAACAGATACGCAGTATTTT,CASRSWNLAGGRTDTQYF
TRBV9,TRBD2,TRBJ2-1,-,TGTGCCAGCAGCGTAGCCGGAACGGGAGGCCGTGGTGAGCAGTTCTTC,CASSVAGTGGRGEQFF
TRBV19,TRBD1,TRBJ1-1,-,TGTGCCAGCAGAGATCCGGGACAGGGCACTGAAGCTTTCTTT,CASRDPGQGTEAFF
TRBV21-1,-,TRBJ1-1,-,TGTGCCAGCAGCAAAGCCAACGGGAGGAACACTGAAGCTTTCTTT,CASSKANGRNTEAFF
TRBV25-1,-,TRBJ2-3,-,TGTGCCAGCAGTAGGACAGAGAGCACAGATACGCAGTATTTT,CASSRTESTDTQYF
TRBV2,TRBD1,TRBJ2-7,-,TGTGCCAGCAGTGCCCGGACAGGGCCCTACGAGCAGTACTTC,CASSARTGPYEQYF
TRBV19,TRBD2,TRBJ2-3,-,TGTGCCAGTACCCTAGCGGGAGAGGTAGATACGCAGTATTTT,CASTLAGEVDTQYF
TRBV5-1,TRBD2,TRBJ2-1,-,TGCGCCAGCAGTTTTCTAGCGGGATCCTACAATGAGCAGTTCTTC,CASSFLAGSYNEQFF
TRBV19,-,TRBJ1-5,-,TGTGCCAGTATGGCGGGCGGGAAAGGGTCGGATCAGCCCCAGCATTTT,CASMAGGKGSDQPQHF
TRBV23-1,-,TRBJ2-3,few,TGCGCCAGCAGTTCCTTGCCCCGGTATTTTAGCACAGATACGCAGTATTTT,CASSSLPRYFSTDTQYF
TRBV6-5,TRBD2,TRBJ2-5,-,TGTGCCAGCAGTTACCTCACAAGCGGGAGTGGGGAGACCCAGTACTTC,CASSYLTSGSGETQYF
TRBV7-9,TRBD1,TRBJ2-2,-,TGTGCCAGCAGCACTAGGACAGGGACGAACACCGGGGAGCTGTTTTTT,CASSTRTGTNTGELFF
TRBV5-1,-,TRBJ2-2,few,TGCGCCAGCAGCTCGGGAGACACCGGGGAGCTGTTTTTT,CASSSGDTGELFF
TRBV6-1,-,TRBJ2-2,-,TGTGCCACCAAGGACAGATCGAACACCGGGGAGCTGTTTTTT,CATKDRSNTGELFF
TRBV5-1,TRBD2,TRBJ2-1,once,TGCGCCAGCAGCCCAGCGGGAGGGCCGGCGGATGAGCAGTTCTTC,CASSPAGGPADEQFF
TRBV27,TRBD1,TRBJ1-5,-,TGTGCCAGCAGGCAGGACAGGGGTATATATCAGCCCCAGCATTTT,CASRQDRGIYQPQHF
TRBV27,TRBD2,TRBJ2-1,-,TGTGCCAGCAGGACTAGCGGGAGTACACAGTTCTTC,CASRTSGSTQFF
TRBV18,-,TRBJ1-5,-,TGTGCCAGCTCACCAAAAGGGGATAGCAATCAGCCCCAGCATTTT,CASSPKGDSNQPQHF
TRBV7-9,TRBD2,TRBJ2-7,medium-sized,TGTGCCAGCAGCGCGCCGGGACTAGCGGGAGTAAACTACGAGCAGTACTTC,CASSAPGLAGVNYEQYF
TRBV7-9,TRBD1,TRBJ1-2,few,TGTGCCAGCAGCTTATTTTCAGGGGGGTATGGCTACACCTTC,CASSLFSGGYGYTF
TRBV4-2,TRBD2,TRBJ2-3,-,TGTGCCAGCAGCCAAGACGGTCTAGCGGGCAAAGATACGCAGTATTTT,CASSQDGLAGKDTQYF
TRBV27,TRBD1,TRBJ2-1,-,TGTGCCAGCAGTTCAACTCTGACAGGGGGCGCAGGGCAGTTCTTC,CASSSTLTGGAGQFF
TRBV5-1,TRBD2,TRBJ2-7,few,TGCGCCAGCAGCTTGGGACTAGCGAAAACCTACGAGCAGTACTTC,CASSLGLAKTYEQYF